This T cell receptor beta chain derives from a study of vaccination and CD4 T cells after COVID-19. A remark on this clonotype: The antigen remains unidentified.

Germline V gives CDR1 SQVTM, CDR2 ANQGSEA. V was clipped by 6 bases and J by 5 bases; unmatched bases: 12. The CDR3 runs 15 residues. Cultured CD4+ T cell DNA underwent sequencing with the Oncomine TCR Beta short-read assay. The genomic DNA was obtained from cultured CD4+ T cells by extraction with the QIAamp micro DNA kit. TCRdb reprocessed the PCR reads via MiXCR and lists one record per CDR3 protein. The sample holds roughly 9,000 distinct CDR3 sequences; around half are singletons and the top ten take over 20%. Described treatment: approximately nine-day PBMC culture with coronavirus spike peptide pools or control peptides (ViraFEST assay). An unexposed donor provided the CD4+ T cells, which were collected before the COVID-19 pandemic (2011-2018). When enough cells were available, unexposed-donor CD4+ T cells were probed with SARS-CoV-2 S/N and four cold-coronavirus spikes. Findings and limits, study-wide: From about 20 to 38, the median of SARS-CoV-2-reactive clonotypes rose without reaching significance.

V usage is TRBV29-1 and J usage is TRBJ2-3; the match to TRBD1 covers 9 bases. The sequenced sample was CD4+ T cells from blood, cultured in vitro. This receptor was taken from a human donor in good health. In nucleotides, the CDR3 is TGCAGCGTAAAACCAGGACAGGGGAATAGAGATACGCAGTATTTT. Translating gives CSVKPGQGNRDTQYF.